This TCR beta chain is drawn from a study of T cell repertoires in cytomegalovirus infection. For the study at large: Carrying CMV and the relevant HLA type showed in public TCR beta signatures.

TCRdb re-analysed the reads in MiXCR, keeping a single row per CDR3 protein. The table has about 180,000 distinct CDR3 sequences, about an eighth seen once. Study-level findings and limits: Summed frequency of public TCR beta families distinguished CMV carriers with the relevant HLA. The ex vivo response was dominated by HLA-C-restricted CMV-specific TCR beta clonotypes.

This CDR3 spans 13 amino acids. The V segment lost 10 bases and the J segment 0 bases; nucleotides outside the gene matches: 4. The germline V gene encodes CDR1 ENHRY and CDR2 SYGVKD. Turning to this clonotype: Its antigen remains unknown.

The chain employs TRBV10-3 and TRBJ2-7; TRBD1 aligns across 9 bases. The TCR was taken from a human donor in good health (CMV status not recorded). Some clones in this sample may be carry-over from other donors' samples. The sample comprised PBMCs. CDR3 protein: CASRTGDSYEQYF. CDR3 nucleotides: TGTGCCAGCCGGACAGGGGACTCCTACGAGCAGTACTTC.